The clone carrying this T cell receptor beta chain was counted only a few times. Its antigen is still unknown. Patients were all untreated before their thyroid surgery. The sample originates from a study of metastatic and nonmetastatic thyroid tumors. Study context: Patients with malignant and benign thyroid disease provided blood and tumor or nodule tissue, whose repertoires were compared.

Trimming took 4 bases from V and 4 from J, leaving 12 bases between them. The CDR3 consists of 15 residues. Germline CDR1 is SGHRS and CDR2 is YFSETQ. Whole-study findings and limits: Significantly greater TCR beta diversity was reportedly found in malignant thyroid tumors than in benign nodules (in blood and tumor).

TCRdb re-called the PCR reads through MiXCR. This sample has 7,500 to 8,500 clones, with over 20% found just once. V is TRBV5-1 and J is TRBJ2-6; D gene ambiguous. Sample: tumor tissue. This TCR was sampled from a female donor with papillary thyroid cancer or a benign thyroid nodule (not recorded which). Some clones in this sample may be carry-over from other donors' samples. The CDR3 DNA sequence: TGCGCCAGCAGCCCGGTCCAGGCCGGGGCCAACGTCCTGACTTTC. This encodes CASSPVQAGANVLTF.